This is a list of T cell receptor beta chains from one sample in a study of shared clonotypes between healthy human individuals. This table comes from immunoSEQ multiplex PCR, and its TCRdb copy is limited to in-frame clones, with some not included. The sample yields 400,000 to 500,000 clones, 70% to 80% seen once. Material: PBMCs. Every receptor here comes from a woman in her thirties or forties in good health. Some clones in this sample may be carry-over from other donors' samples. CDR3s include the opening cysteine and the closing phenylalanine or tryptophan. A D gene is named only where the DNA matches it firmly. Size is omitted from some rows. Given values are once, few, many or a class for expanded clones.

clone size,J gene,D gene,V gene,CDR3 protein,CDR3 DNA
NA,TRBJ1-4,NA,TRBV7-6,CASSLVAGGGLKLFF,TGTGCCAGCAGCTTAGTTGCTGGGGGCGGTTTGAAACTGTTTTTT
NA,TRBJ2-5,TRBD1,TRBV7-7,CASSPRQGMQETQYF,TGTGCTAGCAGCCCACGACAGGGAATGCAAGAGACCCAGTACTTC
NA,TRBJ1-3,NA,TRBV6-5,CASQGSSPGNTIYF,TGTGCCAGCCAGGGGTCCAGCCCTGGAAACACCATATATTTT
once,TRBJ1-1,TRBD1,TRBV29-1,CSVAQGAGSTEAFF,TGCAGCGTTGCACAGGGGGCGGGGAGCACTGAAGCTTTCTTT
NA,TRBJ2-7,NA,TRBV10-2,CASSEIAVREQYF,TGCGCCAGCAGTGAAATAGCGGTACGAGAGCAGTACTTC
NA,TRBJ1-3,NA,TRBV6-1,CASTLSSGNTIYF,TGTGCCAGCACTTTAAGCTCTGGAAACACCATATATTTT
NA,TRBJ1-2,NA,TRBV5-1,CASSLDLPGGYTF,TGCGCCAGCAGCTTGGACCTCCCGGGTGGCTACACCTTC
NA,TRBJ2-7,NA,TRBV6-5,CASSYSPSSYEQYF,TGTGCCAGCAGTTACTCCCCTAGCTCCTACGAGCAGTACTTC
NA,TRBJ1-2,NA,TRBV28,CASSNSGPPLGYTF,TGTGCCAGCAGTAACTCCGGGCCCCCTCTCGGCTACACCTTC
NA,TRBJ2-7,NA,TRBV19,CASSMGVGPYEQYF,TGTGCCAGTAGTATGGGGGTGGGGCCCTACGAGCAGTACTTC
NA,TRBJ2-2,NA,TRBV7-9,CASSLAGENTGELFF,TGTGCCAGCAGCTTAGCGGGGGAGAACACCGGGGAGCTGTTTTTT
NA,TRBJ1-2,NA,TRBV12-5,CASAVGGPNYGYTF,TGTGCTAGTGCAGTGGGGGGCCCTAACTATGGCTACACCTTC
NA,TRBJ1-3,NA,TRBV11-2,CASSMSGSGNTIYF,TGTGCCAGCAGTATGTCGGGCTCTGGAAACACCATATATTTT
few,TRBJ2-6,NA,TRBV10-3,CAISQQVTSGANVLTF,TGTGCCATCAGCCAACAGGTTACCTCTGGGGCCAACGTCCTGACTTTC
many,TRBJ2-7,TRBD1,TRBV18,CASSPGTDGYEQYF,TGTGCCAGCTCACCCGGGACAGACGGGTACGAGCAGTACTTC
NA,TRBJ2-5,NA,TRBV28,CASSFPQYQETQYF,TGTGCCAGCAGTTTCCCCCAGTACCAAGAGACCCAGTACTTC
NA,TRBJ2-1,NA,TRBV9,CASSVEGLGGNEQFF,TGTGCCAGCAGCGTAGAAGGACTAGGGGGGAATGAGCAGTTCTTC
NA,TRBJ2-1,TRBD1,TRBV18,CASSPRDSNNEQFF,TGTGCCAGCTCACCGAGGGACAGCAACAATGAGCAGTTCTTC
NA,TRBJ2-2,TRBD1,TRBV5-1,CASSSQGVADTGELFF,TGCGCCAGCAGCTCACAGGGGGTTGCTGACACCGGGGAGCTGTTTTTT
NA,TRBJ2-5,NA,TRBV7-8,CASSSYPGAQYF,TGTGCCAGCAGCTCATACCCCGGGGCCCAGTACTTC
NA,TRBJ2-3,TRBD2,TRBV5-1,CASSHGTSGGQDTQYF,TGCGCCAGCAGCCATGGGACCTCGGGGGGGCAAGATACGCAGTATTTT
NA,TRBJ2-4,NA,TRBV30,CAWSVGVGSRVQNIQYF,TGTGCCTGGAGTGTAGGGGTCGGGAGTCGGGTTCAAAACATTCAGTACTTC
NA,TRBJ1-5,NA,TRBV10-3,CAITNQINQPQHF,TGTGCCATCACCAACCAAATTAATCAGCCCCAGCATTTT
NA,TRBJ2-7,TRBD1,TRBV5-5,CASSSLPGQGFGQYF,TGTGCCAGCAGCTCACTACCGGGACAGGGGTTCGGGCAGTACTTC
NA,TRBJ1-3,TRBD1,TRBV28,CASSAEGAEGNTIYF,TGTGCCAGCAGCGCGGAGGGGGCGGAGGGAAACACCATATATTTT
NA,TRBJ1-1,NA,TRBV28,CASSPPQDLGTEAFF,TGTGCCAGCAGCCCCCCACAGGACCTAGGGACTGAAGCTTTCTTT
NA,TRBJ1-4,NA,TRBV2,CASSGIGGIQTEKLFF,TGTGCCAGCAGTGGAATAGGAGGAATCCAGACCGAAAAACTGTTTTTT
NA,TRBJ2-3,TRBD1,TRBV4-3,CASSQDRDRDADTQYF,TGCGCCAGCAGCCAAGACCGGGACAGGGACGCAGATACGCAGTATTTT
NA,TRBJ1-1,NA,TRBV6-5,CASSPPQGRAFF,TGTGCCAGCAGTCCCCCGCAGGGCCGAGCTTTCTTT
NA,TRBJ2-7,TRBD1,TRBV28,CASSTVGGTGWNEQYF,TGTGCCAGCAGTACTGTGGGGGGGACAGGGTGGAACGAGCAGTACTTC
NA,TRBJ2-1,NA,TRBV28,CASSLPPHGTASNEQFF,TGTGCCAGCAGTTTACCGCCCCATGGAACAGCTTCCAATGAGCAGTTCTTC
NA,TRBJ2-7,NA,TRBV5-1,CASSGRDSGLEQYF,TGCGCCAGCAGCGGACGGGACTCCGGACTCGAGCAGTACTTC
NA,TRBJ2-3,NA,TRBV18,CASSPSGEATDTQYF,TGTGCCAGCTCACCCTCGGGGGAGGCAACAGATACGCAGTATTTT
few,TRBJ2-1,TRBD1,TRBV18,CASSPNSGTGHDEQFF,TGTGCCAGCTCGCCAAATTCCGGGACAGGGCACGATGAGCAGTTCTTC
NA,TRBJ1-1,TRBD1,TRBV19,CASGRTGGMNTEAFF,TGTGCCAGTGGACGGACAGGGGGAATGAACACTGAAGCTTTCTTT
few,TRBJ1-1,NA,TRBV30,CAWSPGLPNTEAFF,TGTGCCTGGAGTCCGGGGCTCCCGAACACTGAAGCTTTCTTT
NA,TRBJ2-4,NA,TRBV29-1,CSVETWAGVLNIQYF,TGCAGCGTTGAGACCTGGGCAGGGGTTCTGAACATTCAGTACTTC
NA,TRBJ1-1,NA,TRBV9,CASSDPGVTEAFF,TGTGCCAGCAGCGACCCAGGGGTCACTGAAGCTTTCTTT
NA,TRBJ2-5,NA,TRBV20-1,CSAWAQETQYF,TGCAGTGCTTGGGCTCAAGAGACCCAGTACTTC
NA,TRBJ2-7,NA,TRBV6-1,CASSWGPSYEQYF,TGTGCCAGCAGCTGGGGGCCTTCCTACGAGCAGTACTTC
NA,TRBJ2-2,TRBD2,TRBV19,CASSKRGLAGNTGELFF,TGTGCCAGTAGTAAACGGGGACTAGCGGGAAACACCGGGGAGCTGTTTTTT
NA,TRBJ2-1,TRBD2,TRBV5-4,CASSLSGAGGRHEQFF,TGTGCCAGCAGCTTATCAGGGGCGGGAGGGCGCCATGAGCAGTTCTTC
NA,TRBJ2-7,TRBD2,TRBV23-1,CASTRGLAPRTYEQYF,TGCGCCAGCACCCGGGGACTAGCGCCGAGGACCTACGAGCAGTACTTC
NA,TRBJ2-7,NA,TRBV2,CASTSDRYSYEQYF,TGTGCCAGCACCTCGGACCGATACTCCTACGAGCAGTACTTC
NA,TRBJ2-1,TRBD2,TRBV30,CAWGLAAEQFF,TGTGCCTGGGGACTAGCGGCTGAGCAGTTCTTC
NA,TRBJ2-1,NA,TRBV5-1,CASSLGQVNEQFF,TGCGCCAGCAGCTTGGGGCAGGTCAATGAGCAGTTCTTC
once,TRBJ2-7,NA,TRBV5-1,CASSFGGRSYEQYF,TGCGCCAGCAGCTTTGGAGGGCGTTCCTACGAGCAGTACTTC
few,TRBJ1-4,NA,TRBV18,CASSPLGPGNEKLFF,TGTGCCAGCTCACCACTGGGGCCTGGGAATGAAAAACTGTTTTTT